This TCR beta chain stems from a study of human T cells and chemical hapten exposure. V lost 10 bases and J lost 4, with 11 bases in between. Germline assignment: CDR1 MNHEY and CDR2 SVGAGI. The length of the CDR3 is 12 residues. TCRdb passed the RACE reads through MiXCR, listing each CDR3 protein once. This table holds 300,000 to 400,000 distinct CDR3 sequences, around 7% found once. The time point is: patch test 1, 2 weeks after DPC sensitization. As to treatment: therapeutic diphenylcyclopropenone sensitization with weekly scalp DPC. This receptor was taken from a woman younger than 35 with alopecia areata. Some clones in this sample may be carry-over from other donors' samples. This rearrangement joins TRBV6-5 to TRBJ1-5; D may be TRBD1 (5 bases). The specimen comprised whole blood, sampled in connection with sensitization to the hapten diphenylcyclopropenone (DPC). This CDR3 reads CATGTANQPQHF. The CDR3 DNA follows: TGTGCCACTGGGACTGCTAATCAGCCCCAGCATTTT.